These 15 T cell receptor beta chains share one sample of origin, sequenced in a study of cytomegalovirus exposure and HLA in healthy donors (dated 2017 in TCRdb). The method was the immunoSEQ multiplex PCR assay. For the multiplex PCR, a mixture combining 60 forward primers for TCR Vbeta segments and 13 reverse primers for TCR Jbeta segments was used. The table comes from immuneACCESS by way of TCRdb, which keeps in-frame sequences with V and J called. Part of the clones is missing from these tables; in studies checked, under half for an unresolved V gene and the rest for unknown reasons. The sample table shows 150,000 or so clones, and 81% are seen once. Of the sample, 1.3% is held by the ten largest clones. The sequencing input was PBMCs. These receptors all stem from a man in his fifties or sixties in good health and CMV-seropositive.

The chain has TRBV7-6 and TRBJ2-1; D uncertain. The CDR3 is 13 amino acids. Per the germline V gene, CDR1 is SGHVS and CDR2 is FNYEAQ. V was clipped by 3 bases and J by 2 bases, with 5 bases between them. In DNA form, the CDR3 reads TGTGCCAGCAGCTTGTCTCCCTACAATGAGCAGTTCTTC. Protein product: CASSLSPYNEQFF.

The chain employs TRBV18 and TRBJ2-7; TRBD2 is a possible D gene (6 bases). The germline gives CDR1 KGHSH, CDR2 LQKENI. V was clipped by 0 bases and J by 3 bases, with 15 bases between them. This CDR3 is built from 16 residues. CDR3 amino acids: CASSPPDGGALYEQYF. CDR3 nucleotide sequence: TGTGCCAGCTCACCACCGGACGGAGGGGCCCTCTACGAGCAGTACTTC.

The V gene is TRBV13, the J gene TRBJ1-2; maybe TRBD1 (5 bases). The CDR3 has 15 amino acids. Trimming removed 2 bases from V and 2 bases from J, with 12 bases in between. Germline lookup yields CDR1 PRHDT and CDR2 FYEKMQ (reference sequence). The CDR3 loop is CASSLSPGSNYGYTF. In nucleotides, the CDR3 is TGTGCCAGCAGCTTATCACCAGGGTCGAACTATGGCTACACCTTC.

The J gene is TRBJ1-1, the V gene TRBV2, with 10 nucleotides matching TRBD1. In germline, CDR1 is SNHLY, CDR2 FYNNEI. CDR3 length equals 16 residues. Losses at the gene ends were 3 bases for V and 1 base for J; bases not matched to a gene: 5. CDR3 loop: CASSETGGAGNTEAFF. For the CDR3, the DNA is TGTGCCAGCAGTGAGACAGGGGGCGCGGGGAACACTGAAGCTTTCTTT.

The rearrangement links TRBV7-9 to TRBJ2-2; D might be TRBD1 (6 bases). The germline V gene has CDR1 SEHNR and CDR2 FQNEAQ (reference sequence). This CDR3 has 16 amino acids. Trimming cost V 1 base and J 3 bases, with 12 bases left between them. The CDR3 here is CASSLVPGTYTGELFF. The DNA for the CDR3 is TGTGCCAGCAGCTTAGTTCCAGGGACATACACCGGGGAGCTGTTTTTT.

This clone came up once. The rearrangement uses TRBV6-1 and TRBJ2-2, with a tentative D call TRBD1 (6 bases). Per germline, CDR1 MNHNS and CDR2 SASEGT. V gave up 5 bases and J gave up 6 bases, with 13 bases separating them. There are 14 residues in the CDR3. The CDR3 reads CASSQTWTAGELFF. For the CDR3, the DNA is TGTGCCAGCAGTCAAACCTGGACAGCCGGGGAGCTGTTTTTT.

The gene calls are TRBV28 and TRBJ1-6, with D tentatively TRBD1 (5 bases). V was cut by 11 bases and J by 5 bases, with 13 bases left in between. The CDR3 sequence is 13 residues long. CDR1 MDHEN and CDR2 SYDVKM come from the germline V gene. The DNA for the CDR3 is TGTGCCGGGGCCGACATCCATAATTCACCCCTCCACTTT. Translating gives CAGADIHNSPLHF.

This chain joins TRBV5-1 and TRBJ2-2, with D tentatively TRBD1 (6 bases). Trimming removed 5 bases from V and 6 bases from J, with 14 bases in between. There are 14 residues in the CDR3. Germline CDR1 and CDR2: SGHRS and YFSETQ. In nucleotides, the CDR3 is TGCGCCAGCAGAGCCGGGACAAACCCCGGGGAGCTGTTTTTT. This translates into CASRAGTNPGELFF.

The rearrangement uses TRBV30 and TRBJ1-1; 7 nucleotides align to TRBD1. The germline gives CDR1 GTSNPN, CDR2 SVGIG (reference sequence). The CDR3 spans 14 residues. The trim removed 2 bases at V and 1 base at J, leaving 4 bases unmatched. CDR3 bases: TGTGCCTGGAGTATGGGACAGTCGAACACTGAAGCTTTCTTT. Its protein product is CAWSMGQSNTEAFF.

The CDR3 DNA sequence: TGTGCCAGCAGCGTTCTAGCGGGAGGCAAAACCGGGGAGCTGTTTTTT. Translating it yields CASSVLAGGKTGELFF. The J gene is TRBJ2-2, the V gene TRBV9; 11 bases are a match to TRBD2. After removal of 2 bases from V and 5 bases from J, the junction contained 5 bases not matched to a gene. From germline, CDR1 is SGDLS and CDR2 YYNGEE. The CDR3 is 16 amino acids.

This chain links TRBV7-2 with TRBJ1-1; 8 positions match TRBD1. Germline lookup yields CDR1 SGHTA and CDR2 FQGNSA. V trimming: 4 bases; J trimming: 1 base; junction bases outside the gene matches: 5. The CDR3 extends over 15 amino acids. The CDR3 DNA reads TGTGCCAGCAGCTACTACAGGGGGGAGAACACTGAAGCTTTCTTT. Translation gives CASSYYRGENTEAFF.

This clone was seen only a few times. The genes are TRBV7-3 and TRBJ1-5; TRBD1 might be the D (5 bases). Trimming took 1 base from V and 7 from J, leaving 11 bases between them. The CDR3 loop spans 14 amino acids. CDR1 is SGHTA, CDR2 FQGTGA, per germline. CDR3 coding DNA: TGTGCCAGCAGCTTAATCCGGCGGGGGCAGCCCCAGCATTTT. It yields the protein CASSLIRRGQPQHF.

This clone was recorded a few times. The V and J genes are TRBV7-2 and TRBJ2-7; weak D call: TRBD1 (5 bases). Between the trimmed V and J ends, which lost 5 bases and 0 bases, there was a span of 14 bases. Germline V gene lookup returns CDR1 SGHTA and CDR2 FQGNSA. The CDR3 runs 15 residues. The CDR3 sequence is CASSPWGRFSYEQYF. The CDR3 DNA sequence: TGTGCCAGCAGCCCCTGGGGCCGGTTCTCCTACGAGCAGTACTTC.

The rearrangement links TRBV5-4 to TRBJ2-5; the match to TRBD1 covers 7 bases. The trim removed 2 bases at V and 9 bases at J, leaving 7 bases unmatched. This CDR3 is 13 amino acids long. Looked up from germline, CDR1 is SGHNT and CDR2 is YYREEE (reference sequence). CDR3 coding DNA: TGTGCCAGCAGCTTCCCGGGACAGTTCGCCCAGTACTTC. Protein: CASSFPGQFAQYF.

V is TRBV19 and J is TRBJ1-2; a possible D gene is TRBD1 (6 bases). The CDR3 covers 14 residues. Between the trimmed V and J ends, which lost 3 bases and 7 bases, there was a span of 15 bases. CDR1 LNHDA and CDR2 SQIVND come from the germline V gene (reference sequence). This CDR3 reads CASSITAGVGGYTF. The CDR3 DNA follows: TGTGCCAGTAGTATTACCGCAGGGGTAGGTGGCTACACCTTC.